Listed below are T cell receptor beta chains from one sample, sequenced in a study of cytomegalovirus exposure and HLA in healthy donors. The method was immunoSEQ multiplex PCR; TCRdb's version includes in-frame clones alone and lacks a portion of them. The sample consists of around 130,000 clones, nearly 85% of them appearing once. Sequencing was performed on PBMCs. The receptor source for this set is a boy between 10 and 17 years old in good health and CMV-seronegative. Each CDR3 is given with its conserved first and last residue. A D gene is named only where the DNA matches it firmly. Rows may omit the clone size; those that give it use once, few, many or a size class.

TGTGCCAGTAGCGAACAGGGTTACGGGGAAAAACTGTTTTTT	CASSEQGYGEKLFF	TRBV19	TRBJ1-4	.	.
TGTGCCAGCAGCTTTCATGCGGGTGATTCTCAAGAGACCCAGTACTTC	CASSFHAGDSQETQYF	TRBV7-9	TRBJ2-5	.	.
TGTGCCAGCAGCGTGGGGACAGGGGTCAATCAGCCCCAGCATTTT	CASSVGTGVNQPQHF	TRBV9	TRBJ1-5	TRBD1	once
TGTGCCAGCAGCCCGCGACCTTCGGACAGGGGCTCGAACACCGGGGAGCTGTTTTTT	CASSPRPSDRGSNTGELFF	TRBV7-2	TRBJ2-2	TRBD1	.
TGTGCCACCTCATGGGGAGGCTACGAGCAGTACTTC	CATSWGGYEQYF	TRBV6-5	TRBJ2-7	.	.
TGCGCCAGCAGCCAGACAGGTGAAAGCGATGAAAAACTGTTTTTT	CASSQTGESDEKLFF	TRBV5-1	TRBJ1-4	.	.
TGTGCCAGCAGTGAAGCGCTCCCCGAAGGGGTAAACTATGGCTACACCTTC	CASSEALPEGVNYGYTF	TRBV2	TRBJ1-2	.	once
TGTGCCAGCACCACGACAGGGAACTCCTACGAGCAGTACTTC	CASTTTGNSYEQYF	TRBV6-1	TRBJ2-7	TRBD1	few
TGTGCCAGCAGTGGACCTAGACTAGCGGGAGTCCACGAGCAGTACTTC	CASSGPRLAGVHEQYF	TRBV6-1	TRBJ2-7	TRBD2	.
TGTGCCGGAGGGACAGGGGCAGGGATCGGCGGGGAGCTGTTTTTT	CAGGTGAGIGGELFF	TRBV30	TRBJ2-2	TRBD1	.
TGCGCCAGCAGCCAAGGTACAGGGGAGAGAGGGGAGACCCAGTACTTC	CASSQGTGERGETQYF	TRBV4-1	TRBJ2-5	TRBD1	.
TGTGCCAGCAGCCTGACTAGCGGGAGGGACAACACCGGGGAGCTGTTTTTT	CASSLTSGRDNTGELFF	TRBV7-9	TRBJ2-2	TRBD2	.
TGTGCCATCAGTGGCACAGGGCCGAACACTGAAGCTTTCTTT	CAISGTGPNTEAFF	TRBV10-3	TRBJ1-1	.	.
TGTGCCAGCAGCTTAGATCAGGGTAGCGGGAGGATCTACCAAGAGACCCAGTACTTC	CASSLDQGSGRIYQETQYF	TRBV11-2	TRBJ2-5	TRBD2	.
TGCGCCAGCAGCCTCGAGGCAGGGATTATCTACGAGCAGTACTTC	CASSLEAGIIYEQYF	TRBV5-1	TRBJ2-7	.	.
TGTGCCAGCAGTTACTCAGGGGGCCAAGAGACCCAGTACTTC	CASSYSGGQETQYF	TRBV6-5	TRBJ2-5	.	.
TGTGCCAGCAGTACAGGGGCCGTGAACACTGAAGCTTTCTTT	CASSTGAVNTEAFF	TRBV6-1	TRBJ1-1	TRBD1	.
TGCAGCGTTGAAGATCTAGCGGGCTCCTACAATGAGCAGTTCTTC	CSVEDLAGSYNEQFF	TRBV29-1	TRBJ2-1	TRBD2	.
TGTGCCTGGAGTGAAACTAGCGCTGAGCAGTTCTTC	CAWSETSAEQFF	TRBV30	TRBJ2-1	TRBD2	.
TGCGCCAGCAGCCCAGGACAAGGGGCCTACAATGAGCAGTTCTTC	CASSPGQGAYNEQFF	TRBV5-1	TRBJ2-1	.	.
TGTGCTAGTGGTTCCCCAGGGGGCGATCAGCCCCAGCATTTT	CASGSPGGDQPQHF	TRBV12-5	TRBJ1-5	TRBD1	.
TGTGCCAGTAGTTCCGAACAGGATAACTATGGCTACACCTTC	CASSSEQDNYGYTF	TRBV19	TRBJ1-2	.	.
TGTGCCAGCAGTGAAATGGGCAGGCGTACCTTC	CASSEMGRRTF	TRBV6-1	TRBJ1-2	.	.
TGTGCCAGCAGCCAAGATAGGGGGATCAATGAAAAACTGTTTTTT	CASSQDRGINEKLFF	TRBV4-2	TRBJ1-4	.	.
TGTGCCAGCAGCCGGGATAGCAATCAGCCCCAGCATTTT	CASSRDSNQPQHF	TRBV9	TRBJ1-5	.	.
TGTGCCAGTAGGGGGGGTAACTATGGCTACACCTTC	CASRGGNYGYTF	TRBV19	TRBJ1-2	.	.
TGTGCCAGCAGTTCCGTAGCGGCCCTCACAGATACGCAGTATTTT	CASSSVAALTDTQYF	TRBV27	TRBJ2-3	.	.
TGTGCCAGCAGCCAAGGAGCGGGAGTCCCCAATGAGCAGTTCTTC	CASSQGAGVPNEQFF	TRBV4-2	TRBJ2-1	TRBD2	few
TGTGCCAGTAGTCTCGGACTAGCGGGGGGGGGCTACAATGAGCAGTTCTTC	CASSLGLAGGGYNEQFF	TRBV19	TRBJ2-1	TRBD2	.
TGTGCCAGCAGGCTAGGGACAGGGTCCTACAATGAGCAGTTCTTC	CASRLGTGSYNEQFF	TRBV4-2	TRBJ2-1	TRBD1	.
TGTGCCAGCAGTTATGACAGGAACTATGGCTACACCTTC	CASSYDRNYGYTF	TRBV6-5	TRBJ1-2	.	.
TGTGCCAGTAGTATAGCCGGGACAGGGAGGGCCGGGGAGCTGTTTTTT	CASSIAGTGRAGELFF	TRBV19	TRBJ2-2	TRBD1	once
TGTGCCAGCAGCTTACCCCAGCGGGAGAACGAGCAGTACTTC	CASSLPQRENEQYF	TRBV5-4	TRBJ2-7	TRBD2	.
TGTTCCAGCAGCTCCAGAGGAGCTAGCGGGGACTACAATGAGCAGTTCTTC	CSSSSRGASGDYNEQFF	TRBV7-9	TRBJ2-1	TRBD2	.
TGTGCCAGCAGCCTACAGGGACAGGGAAGGGAAGAGCAGTTCTTC	CASSLQGQGREEQFF	TRBV5-4	TRBJ2-1	TRBD1	.
TGTGCCAGCAGTTACTCCCGGACAGGGGTCTACGAGCAGTACTTC	CASSYSRTGVYEQYF	TRBV6-6	TRBJ2-7	TRBD1	.
TGTGCCTGTACTAAATTCGGGACAGAACAAGAGACCCAGTACTTC	CACTKFGTEQETQYF	TRBV30	TRBJ2-5	TRBD1	.
TGCGCCAGCAGCCACGTCGGGAACCCCTACGAGCAGTACTTC	CASSHVGNPYEQYF	TRBV4-3	TRBJ2-7	.	few
TGTGCCAGCAGTTACGACTGGGGGGAGGGCGGTGAGCAGTTCTTC	CASSYDWGEGGEQFF	TRBV6-6	TRBJ2-1	TRBD2	.
TGTGCCATCAGCTCTGGACAGGGGATCACTGAAGCTTTCTTT	CAISSGQGITEAFF	TRBV10-3	TRBJ1-1	TRBD1	once
TGTGCCAGCAGCTTGGGCGCGGGAGAAGAGACCCAGTACTTC	CASSLGAGEETQYF	TRBV5-7	TRBJ2-5	TRBD2	.
TGTGCCAGCAGCTTAAGTTCTAGCGGGAACTACGAGCAGTACTTC	CASSLSSSGNYEQYF	TRBV7-2	TRBJ2-7	TRBD2	once
TGTGCCAGCAGCTTGGTCGTGGAGATGACGATCAGCACGACAGGGACTGAAGCTTTCTTT	CASSLVVEMTISTTGTEAFF	TRBV5-5	TRBJ1-1	TRBD1	.
TGTGCCAGAAAGATGGACAGGGTAACTAATGAAAAACTGTTTTTT	CARKMDRVTNEKLFF	TRBV19	TRBJ1-4	TRBD1	.
TGTGCCAGCTCCCGGGACAGCGATAACTATGGCTACACCTTC	CASSRDSDNYGYTF	TRBV18	TRBJ1-2	TRBD1	.
TGTGCCAGCAGCGACAGGGGGCCATCCTACGAGCAGTACTTC	CASSDRGPSYEQYF	TRBV7-8	TRBJ2-7	TRBD1	.
TGTGCCAGCAGCCCCACGCCAGGGGCGAGATCACCCCTCCACTTT	CASSPTPGARSPLHF	TRBV7-2	TRBJ1-6	.	.
TGCAGCGTTGAAGTGGGCAGGGGGAAGCCTGGCGAGCAGTACTTC	CSVEVGRGKPGEQYF	TRBV29-1	TRBJ2-7	TRBD1	once
TGTGCCAGCAGGCGGGACAGTAACTATGGCTACACCTTC	CASRRDSNYGYTF	TRBV6-5	TRBJ1-2	TRBD1	.
TGTGCCACCAGAGGAGAGGGGGTGCACAATGAGCAGTTCTTC	CATRGEGVHNEQFF	TRBV15	TRBJ2-1	.	.
TGTGCCAGCAGTGCTCCGGGACAGGGTGGCAATGAGCAGTTCTTC	CASSAPGQGGNEQFF	TRBV6-1	TRBJ2-1	TRBD1	.
TGTGCCTGGACCCAAAGTGACAGGGAGTACGAGCAGTACTTC	CAWTQSDREYEQYF	TRBV30	TRBJ2-7	TRBD1	.